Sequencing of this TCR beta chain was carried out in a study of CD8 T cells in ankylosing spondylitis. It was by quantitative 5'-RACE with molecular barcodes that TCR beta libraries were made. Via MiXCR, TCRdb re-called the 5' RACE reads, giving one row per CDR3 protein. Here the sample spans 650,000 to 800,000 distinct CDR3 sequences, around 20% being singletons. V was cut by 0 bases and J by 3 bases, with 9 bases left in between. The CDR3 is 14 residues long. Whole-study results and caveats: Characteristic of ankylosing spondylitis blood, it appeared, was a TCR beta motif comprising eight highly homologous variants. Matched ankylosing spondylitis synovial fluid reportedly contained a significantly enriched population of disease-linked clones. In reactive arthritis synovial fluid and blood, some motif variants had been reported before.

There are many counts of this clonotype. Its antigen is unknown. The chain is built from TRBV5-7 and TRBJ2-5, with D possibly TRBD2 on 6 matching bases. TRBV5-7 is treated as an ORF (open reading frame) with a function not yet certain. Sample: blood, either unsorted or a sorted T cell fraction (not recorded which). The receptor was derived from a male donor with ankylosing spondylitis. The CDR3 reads CASSLDGGEETQYF. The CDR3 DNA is TGTGCCAGCAGCTTGGATGGAGGGGAAGAGACCCAGTACTTC.